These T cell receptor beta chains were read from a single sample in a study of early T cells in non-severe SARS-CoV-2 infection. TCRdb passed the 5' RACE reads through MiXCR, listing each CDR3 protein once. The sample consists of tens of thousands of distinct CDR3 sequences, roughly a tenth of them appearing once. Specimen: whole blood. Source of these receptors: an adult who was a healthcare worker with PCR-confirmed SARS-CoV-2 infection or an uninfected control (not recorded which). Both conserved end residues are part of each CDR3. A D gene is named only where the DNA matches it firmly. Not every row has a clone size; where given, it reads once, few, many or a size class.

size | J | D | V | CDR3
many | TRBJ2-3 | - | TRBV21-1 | CASSKTGVTDTQYF
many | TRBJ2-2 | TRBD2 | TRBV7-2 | CASSLEGLDTGELFF
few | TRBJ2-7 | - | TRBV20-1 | CSARDKAGDEQYF
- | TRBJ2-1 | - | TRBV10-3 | CAIWDGVNGYNEQFF
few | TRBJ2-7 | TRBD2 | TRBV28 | CASSLGREDPYEQYF
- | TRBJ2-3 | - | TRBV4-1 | CASSHQESGTDTQYF
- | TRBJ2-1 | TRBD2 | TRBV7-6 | CASSSTPGTSGIEQFF
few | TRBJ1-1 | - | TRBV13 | CASSLGTGEAFF
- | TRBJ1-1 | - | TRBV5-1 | CASSLGDRDEAFF
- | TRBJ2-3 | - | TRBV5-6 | CASSGRASFTDTQYF
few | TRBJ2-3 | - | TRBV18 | CASSPFGARSTDTQYF
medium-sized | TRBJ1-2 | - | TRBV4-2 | CASSQDSAKNYGYTF
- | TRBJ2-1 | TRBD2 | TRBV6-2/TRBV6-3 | CASSWVSSGRGNQQFF
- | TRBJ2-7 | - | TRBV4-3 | CASSQELGARGYEQYF
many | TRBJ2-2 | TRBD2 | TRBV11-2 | CASSLGTSGFSGELFF
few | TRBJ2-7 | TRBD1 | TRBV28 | CASVRTGGAYEQYF
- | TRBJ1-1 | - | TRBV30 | CAWSARREAFF
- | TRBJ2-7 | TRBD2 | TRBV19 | CASSIGSSGLYEQYF
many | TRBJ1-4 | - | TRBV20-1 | CSASSGAFREKLFF
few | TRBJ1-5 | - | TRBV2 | CASSEAGPGPHQPQHF
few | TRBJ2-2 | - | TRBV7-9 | CASWNRRTSSTGELFF
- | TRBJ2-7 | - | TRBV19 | CASSRSGRLTYEQYF
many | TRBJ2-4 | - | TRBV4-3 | CASSPLIVANIQYF
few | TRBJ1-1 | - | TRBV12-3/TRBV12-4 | CASSVGGLRTEAFF
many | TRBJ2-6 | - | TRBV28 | CASSLGGYGANVLTF
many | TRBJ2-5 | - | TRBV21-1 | CASSKRGRQGETQYF
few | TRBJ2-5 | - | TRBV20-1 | CSARESPERETQYF
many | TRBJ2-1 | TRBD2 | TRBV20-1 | CSARDGASGRPRSYNEQFF
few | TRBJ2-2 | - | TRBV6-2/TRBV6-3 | CASSIGATGELFF
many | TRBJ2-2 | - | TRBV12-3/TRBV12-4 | CASSPGLGRGTGELFF
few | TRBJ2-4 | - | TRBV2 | CASKAQGHIAKNIQYF
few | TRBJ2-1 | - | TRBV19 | CASSLRGPSVTEQFF
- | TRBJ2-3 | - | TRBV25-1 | CASSATADTQYF
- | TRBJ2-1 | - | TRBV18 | CASSPPAGRNEQFF
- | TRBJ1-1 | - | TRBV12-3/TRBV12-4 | CASSRQRNTEAFF
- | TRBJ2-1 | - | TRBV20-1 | CSASFRNEQFF
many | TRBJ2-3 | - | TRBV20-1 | CSARASPPDTQYF
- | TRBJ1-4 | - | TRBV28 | CASSTRTTTNEKLFF
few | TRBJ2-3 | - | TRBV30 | CAWGWEMGKKDTQYF
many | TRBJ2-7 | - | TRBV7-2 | CASSLGGKDEQYF
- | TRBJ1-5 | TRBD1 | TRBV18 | CASSPGTGSQPQHF
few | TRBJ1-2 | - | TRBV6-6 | CASSSSDTFNYGYTF
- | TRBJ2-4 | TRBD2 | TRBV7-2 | CASSPAGYIQYF
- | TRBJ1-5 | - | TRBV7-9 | CASSFFSEPQHF